This T cell receptor (beta chain) appears in the sequencing data of a study of siplizumab effects on memory and regulatory T cells. About this clone: Its specificity is not known.

Trimming stripped 5 bases from V and 4 bases from J, with 5 bases between. Germline CDR1 reads MDHEN; CDR2 reads SYDVKM. The CDR3 runs 11 residues. Study-level points and caveats: Siplizumab significantly decreased alloreactive sequences from unstimulated CD4+ memory cells. Roughly 75-95% of proliferating CD4+ or CD8+ clones lacked an assignable naive or memory phenotype. Alloreactive CD4+ clones that could be mapped were on average approximately 69% Treg-derived with siplizumab, against approximately 28% in controls.

Repertoires were generated with immunoSEQ multiplex PCR, while TCRdb's copy carries only in-frame clones and drops some. The sample consists of about 110,000 clones, 92% of them appearing once. Sequenced input: Tregs sorted from blood. This sequence originates from a human donor in good health. The chain links TRBV28 to TRBJ1-2; no definite D call. The CDR3 is CASSEIYGYTF. The CDR3 DNA reads TGTGCCAGCAGTGAGATCTATGGCTACACCTTC.